The 11 T cell receptor beta chains below come from one sample, sequenced in a study of cytomegalovirus exposure and HLA in healthy donors. 13 Jbeta primers and 60 Vbeta primers were used for the PCR. This table comes from immunoSEQ multiplex PCR, and its TCRdb copy is limited to in-frame clones, with some not included. This sample has hundreds of thousands of clones, with around 83% found just once. Material: PBMCs. These receptors all stem from a girl between 5 and 17 years old in good health and CMV-seronegative.

The chain combines TRBV19 with TRBJ1-4, with TRBD1 matching 7 bases. The CDR3 spans 17 residues. V shed 3 bases, J shed 3 bases, and the junction held 10 bases outside the gene matches. In germline, CDR1 is LNHDA, CDR2 SQIVND (reference sequence). CDR3 nucleotides: TGTGCCAGTAGTATCGGGACAGCCGGCCGCCCTAATGAAAAACTGTTTTTT. Amino acids: CASSIGTAGRPNEKLFF. Based on the CDR3 plus reference TRBV19 and TRBJ1-4, the full variable domain is DGGITQSPKYLFRKEGQNVTLSCEQNLNHDAMYWYRQDPGQGLRLIYYSQIVNDFQKGDIAEGYSVSREKKESFPLTVTSAQKNPTAFYLCASSIGTAGRPNEKLFFGSGTQLSVL.

V usage is TRBV28 and J usage is TRBJ2-7; 7 bases match TRBD1. In germline, CDR1 is MDHEN, CDR2 SYDVKM. CDR3 length: 14 residues. J gave up 5 bases and V 1 base, and 5 bases lay outside the gene matches. This chain's CDR3 is CASSLLNRGHEQYF. The CDR3 DNA follows: TGTGCCAGCAGTTTATTGAACAGGGGCCACGAGCAGTACTTC.

This sequence joins TRBV2 and TRBJ1-1, with 9 nucleotides matching TRBD1. The CDR3 runs 13 residues. Germline trimming cut 5 bases from V and 6 bases from J; bases unmatched to any gene: 4. Germline lookup yields CDR1 SNHLY and CDR2 FYNNEI. CDR3 residues: CASSIWTGAEAFF. The CDR3 DNA reads TGTGCCAGCAGTATTTGGACAGGGGCTGAAGCTTTCTTT.

The chain carries TRBV6-5 and TRBJ2-2, with D possibly being TRBD1 (5 bases). Trimming took off 4 bases at V and 6 bases at J, with 9 bases between the two ends. This CDR3 contains 13 residues. In germline, CDR1 is MNHEY, CDR2 SVGAGI. CDR3 region: CASSFPGPGELFF. The CDR3, as DNA: TGTGCCAGCAGTTTTCCAGGGCCCGGGGAGCTGTTTTTT.

In regard to this clone: Additional DNA sequences in this sample encode the identical CDR3. This sequence joins TRBV5-1 and TRBJ1-2, with TRBD1 matching 7 bases. The CDR3 has 14 amino acids. Trimming removed 4 bases from V and 2 bases from J; junction bases left unmatched: 5. Germline assignment: CDR1 SGHRS and CDR2 YFSETQ. CDR3 sequence reads: CASSGGTANYGYTF. The CDR3 DNA reads as TGCGCCAGCAGCGGAGGGACAGCCAACTATGGCTACACCTTC.

The CDR3 bases are TGTGCCAGCAGTGCCAGACTAGCGGGGGCCTCGGGGGAGCAGTACTTC. Protein sequence: CASSARLAGASGEQYF. The chain joins TRBV27 to TRBJ2-7, with 12 bases lining up with TRBD2. Per germline, CDR1 MNHEY and CDR2 SMNVEV (reference sequence). The CDR3 contains 16 residues. V lost 5 bases, J lost 7 bases, and 12 bases stayed unmatched.

This clone has just one count. V and J are TRBV29-1 and TRBJ2-7, with TRBD1 matching 7 bases. Germline V lookup: CDR1 SQVTM, CDR2 ANQGSEA. V gave up 4 bases and J gave up 6 bases; unmatched junction bases: 9. This CDR3 contains 13 residues. The CDR3 region is CSVVGGNRGEQYF. The CDR3 region has the DNA TGCAGCGTTGTGGGCGGTAACAGGGGCGAGCAGTACTTC.

This clone was seen a few times. The J gene is TRBJ1-4, the V gene TRBV5-4; D may be TRBD1 (6 bases). Germline V CDR1 and CDR2: SGHNT, YYREEE (reference sequence). There are 13 residues in the CDR3. V was clipped by 7 bases and J by 14 bases, with 21 bases between them. The CDR3 nucleotides read TGTGCCAGCGGACTGGAACCGGGACATTCGCTGTTTTTT. It encodes CASGLEPGHSLFF.

A few counts support this clone. The chain links TRBV11-2 to TRBJ1-2; 10 bases are shared with TRBD1. CDR3 length equals 14 residues. Per the germline V gene, CDR1 is SGHAT and CDR2 is FQNNGV. V gave up 3 bases and J gave up 7 bases; unmatched junction bases: 5. CDR3 in amino acids: CASSFLDRGTGYTF. In DNA form, the CDR3 reads TGTGCCAGCAGCTTCCTGGACAGGGGGACTGGCTACACCTTC.

The rearrangement links TRBV4-1 to TRBJ1-1, with a weak D call TRBD1 (6 bases). The germline gives CDR1 MGHRA, CDR2 YSYEKL. V lost 1 base and J 1 base, leaving 13 bases between the germline ends. The CDR3 loop spans 16 amino acids. This CDR3 reads CASSQGGGAGNTEAFF. The CDR3 nucleotides read TGCGCCAGCAGCCAAGGGGGGGGCGCGGGGAACACTGAAGCTTTCTTT.

The chain carries TRBV4-2 and TRBJ2-6, with TRBD1 matching over 9 bases. Germline V gene data show CDR1 as LGHNA and CDR2 as YNFKEQ. CDR3 length equals 19 residues. The J segment lost 3 bases and the V segment lost 0 bases, leaving 9 bases of the junction unmatched. The CDR3 DNA reads TGTGCCAGCAGCCAAGAGTATGGGACAGGGTCTGGTGGGGCCAACGTCCTGACTTTC. Translation gives CASSQEYGTGSGGANVLTF.